The 13 T cell receptor beta chains given below trace back to one sample, sequenced in a study of T-cell memory formation after mild COVID-19. TCRdb analysed the 5' RACE reads with MiXCR anew, one entry per CDR3 protein. The table has 40,000 or so distinct CDR3 sequences, less than 8% seen once. Sequencing input: PBMCs or a T cell subset sorted from them (not recorded which). Every receptor here comes from an adult who had mild COVID-19 (a few samples of this study predate the infection). Cell type and time point are not known.

This clonotype was observed a handful of times. The chain joins TRBV19 to TRBJ1-2, with TRBD1 matching 7 bases. Germline V gene lookup returns CDR1 LNHDA and CDR2 SQIVND (reference sequence). The CDR3 length is 14 residues. The J segment lost 7 bases and the V segment lost 6 bases, leaving 11 bases of the junction unmatched. Here the CDR3 reads CASRRSDRAAGYTF. The CDR3 nucleotides are TGTGCCAGTAGGAGGAGCGACAGGGCGGCTGGCTACACCTTC.

In its sample, this clonotype was seen many times. V is TRBV12-3 or TRBV12-4 and J is TRBJ1-1; D not resolved. CDR3 size: 13 residues. V lost 2 bases to trimming and J lost 5 bases, with 9 bases between them. The CDR3 region has the DNA TGTGCCAGCAGTTTACCCCCGGTGACTGAAGCTTTCTTT. This gives the protein CASSLPPVTEAFF.

This clonotype was counted ten times or more. This sequence joins TRBV9 and TRBJ2-5, with 8 nucleotides matching TRBD2. The J segment lost 3 bases and the V segment lost 0 bases, leaving 7 bases of the junction unmatched. Germline lookup yields CDR1 SGDLS and CDR2 YYNGEE. CDR3 size: 16 residues. The chain's CDR3 is CASSVGGGGPKETQYF. CDR3 nucleotides: TGTGCCAGCAGCGTAGGAGGCGGGGGGCCGAAAGAGACCCAGTACTTC.

This clonotype was seen many times. The chain links TRBV6-6 to TRBJ2-5; 9 positions match TRBD1. From germline, CDR1 is MNHNY and CDR2 SVGAGI (reference sequence). The length of the CDR3 is 16 residues. J lost 2 bases, V lost 4 bases, and 8 bases had no gene match. The CDR3 sequence: CASSFGGQGRQETQYF. The DNA for the CDR3 is TGTGCCAGCAGTTTTGGGGGACAGGGTCGTCAAGAGACCCAGTACTTC.

The chain is built from TRBV20-1 and TRBJ2-5, with D perhaps matching TRBD1 (5 bases). CDR1 DFQATT and CDR2 SNEGSKA come from the germline V gene (reference sequence). CDR3 length: 14 residues. Trimming left V 3 bases short and J 0 bases short, with 11 bases between. CDR3 nucleotide sequence: TGCAGTGCTAGGTCGCAGGGTTACCAAGAGACCCAGTACTTC. This codes for CSARSQGYQETQYF.

This clonotype was seen ten or more times. The gene calls are TRBV7-2 and TRBJ1-1; D possibly corresponds to TRBD1 (6 bases). With 5 bases removed from V and 1 base from J, the gap between germline ends came to 8 bases. This CDR3 has 13 amino acids. CDR1 and CDR2 (germline): SGHTA, FQGNSA. The chain's CDR3 is CASSQQGNTEAFF. In DNA, the CDR3 is TGTGCCAGCAGCCAACAGGGGAACACTGAAGCTTTCTTT.

Ten or more counts support this clonotype. The CDR3 region has the DNA TGTGCCAGCAGCTCCCAGGGGACGAACACTGAAGCTTTCTTT. Translating gives CASSSQGTNTEAFF. The genes are TRBV7-9 and TRBJ1-1, with a possible D match to TRBD1 (6 bases). CDR1 and CDR2 (germline): SEHNR, FQNEAQ (reference sequence). Trimming stripped 4 bases from V and 1 base from J, with 10 bases between. The length of the CDR3 is 14 residues.

Many counts were recorded for this clonotype. The rearrangement uses TRBV12-3 or TRBV12-4 and TRBJ1-4, with D possibly TRBD1 on 5 matching bases. V dropped 5 bases and J dropped 8 bases, with 12 bases sitting between them. The CDR3 covers 13 residues. CDR3 amino acids: CASSSQGAEKLFF. CDR3 nucleotides: TGTGCCAGCAGTAGTCAGGGTGCGGAAAAACTGTTTTTT.

In its sample, this clonotype was seen many times. The J gene is TRBJ2-1, the V gene TRBV6-6; D is unclear. CDR1 is MNHNY and CDR2 is SVGAGI in the germline V gene (reference sequence). This CDR3 spans 11 amino acids. The V end lost 6 bases, the J end lost 7 bases, and 7 bases lay between the germline ends. The CDR3 DNA sequence: TGTGCCAGCAGCTCCCTAAATGAGCAGTTCTTC. The encoded protein is CASSSLNEQFF.

This clonotype occurred many times. The chain is built from TRBV3-1 and TRBJ2-3; 7 bases line up with TRBD2. CDR3 length: 15 amino acids. V was clipped by 0 bases and J by 9 bases; unmatched bases: 9. From germline, CDR1 is LGHDT and CDR2 YNNKEL (reference sequence). CDR3 DNA: TGTGCCAGCAGCCAAGAGGGCAGCCTAGCGGAGACGCAGTATTTT. Translation: CASSQEGSLAETQYF.

This clonotype has a count of ten or more. V is TRBV12-3 or TRBV12-4 and J is TRBJ1-1; D gene uncertain. The CDR3 runs 13 residues. Trimming stripped 3 bases from V and 3 bases from J, with 8 bases between. CDR3 DNA sequence: TGTGCCAGCAGTTTTGCAGAGGACACTGAAGCTTTCTTT. Translation: CASSFAEDTEAFF.

In this sample, this clonotype turned up many times. V gene TRBV5-1 combines with J gene TRBJ2-6, with TRBD1 identical over 7 bases. The CDR3 length is 15 residues. CDR1 is SGHRS and CDR2 is YFSETQ in the germline V gene. V was clipped by 4 bases and J by 3 bases; unmatched bases: 4. In DNA form, the CDR3 reads TGCGCCAGCAGCGAGGGGGCGGTTGGGGCCAACGTCCTGACTTTC. It is translated as CASSEGAVGANVLTF.

This clonotype has a count of ten or more. CDR3 DNA: TGCGCCAGTAAGACGGTCTTCTCCTACGAGCAGTACTTC. It yields the protein CASKTVFSYEQYF. The J gene is TRBJ2-7, the V gene TRBV5-1; D gene unclear. This CDR3 is 13 amino acids long. V lost 8 bases to trimming and J lost 0 bases, with 12 bases between them. CDR1 and CDR2 from the germline V gene are SGHRS and YFSETQ. The entire variable domain, with the rest obtained from reference TRBV5-1 and TRBJ2-7, is as follows: KAGVTQTPRYLIKTRGQQVTLSCSPISGHRSVSWYQQTPGQGLQFLFEYFSETQRNKGNFPGRFSGRQFSNSRSEMNVSTLELGDSALYLCASKTVFSYEQYFGPGTRLTVT.